The present T cell receptor beta chain was sequenced within a study of cytomegalovirus exposure and HLA in healthy donors. Findings and caveats of the study: Follow-up analysis later connected one missense variant in DCLRE1C with trimming of TCR beta V- and J-genes. A list of 150 to 200 TCR beta chains associated with cytomegalovirus was given.

The PCR was carried out with 60 Vbeta primers and 13 Jbeta primers. The protocol was immunoSEQ multiplex PCR, while the TCRdb copy is restricted to in-frame clones and leaves out a portion. The sample contains 70,000 to 95,000 clones, roughly 80% of which appear only once. This donor's CMV serostatus is unrecorded. V gave up 3 bases and J gave up 6 bases, with 12 bases separating them. The germline CDR1 and CDR2 sequences are LNHDA and SQIVND (reference sequence). The CDR3 length is 13 residues. Of note for this clone: Its specificity is not known.

The receptor's source is a human donor in good health. The V call is TRBV19, the J call TRBJ2-7; D is possibly TRBD2 (5 bases). The sample comprised PBMCs. Here the CDR3 DNA reads TGTGCCAGTAGTATCGGTAGCCGGGGCGAGCAGTACTTC. Translated, it gives CASSIGSRGEQYF.